Each of the 21 T cell receptor beta chains below was sequenced from the same sample in a study of blood T cell repertoires in COVID-19. The method was immunoSEQ multiplex PCR; TCRdb's version includes in-frame clones alone and lacks a portion of them. This sample yields fewer than 100,000 clones, of which roughly nine tenths are seen a single time; roughly a sixth belongs to the top ten. Sample: peripheral blood. Source of these receptors: a man older than 75 in a cohort sampled during active COVID-19.

The rearrangement uses TRBV5-1 and TRBJ2-4; no firm D call. Trimming took 8 bases from V and 4 from J, leaving 16 bases between them. In germline, CDR1 is SGHRS, CDR2 YFSETQ. The CDR3 loop spans 14 amino acids. CDR3 loop: CARKWRIIKNIQYF. The CDR3 nucleotides are TGCGCCAGAAAATGGCGGATAATTAAAAACATTCAGTACTTC.

This rearrangement joins TRBV28 to TRBJ1-3; D not certain. Germline V gives CDR1 MDHEN, CDR2 SYDVKM. CDR3 size: 15 residues. Trimming stripped 7 bases from V and 0 bases from J, with 13 bases between. The CDR3 loop reads CASTLGGNSGNTIYF. The CDR3, as DNA: TGTGCCAGCACGTTGGGAGGGAACTCTGGAAACACCATATATTTT. Supplemented by reference TRBV28 and TRBJ1-3, the full variable domain reads DVKVTQSSRYLVKRTGEKVFLECVQDMDHENMFWYRQDPGLGLRLIYFSYDVKMKEKGDIPEGYSVSREKKERFSLILESASTNQTSMYLCASTLGGNSGNTIYFGEGSWLTVV.

V and J are TRBV9 and TRBJ1-6, with D perhaps matching TRBD1 (6 bases). The CDR3 runs to 17 residues. Germline V CDR1 and CDR2: SGDLS, YYNGEE. V was cut by 1 base and J by 7 bases, with 18 bases left in between. The CDR3: CASSVHGDNLGNSPLHF. The CDR3 nucleotides read TGTGCCAGCAGCGTACATGGGGACAACTTAGGGAATTCACCCCTCCACTTT.

V is TRBV18 and J is TRBJ2-1; possibly TRBD2 for D (5 bases). Trimming removed 3 bases at V and 10 bases at J, with 13 bases between. The CDR3 runs to 13 residues. Germline CDR1 reads KGHSH; CDR2 reads LQKENI. CDR3 residues: CASSPAGGTEQFF. The CDR3, as DNA: TGTGCCAGCTCACCCGCCGGAGGTACCGAGCAGTTCTTC.

V and J are TRBV6-2 or TRBV6-3 and TRBJ2-2; TRBD1 might be the D (6 bases). The V end lost 5 bases, the J end lost 1 base, and 20 bases lay between the germline ends. The CDR3 length is 18 residues. Germline assignment: CDR1 MNHEY and CDR2 SVGEGT. CDR3 loop: CASSPPLNRVGNTGELFF. CDR3 nucleotide sequence: TGTGCCAGCAGTCCCCCCCTTAACAGGGTGGGGAACACCGGGGAGCTGTTTTTT.

The chain has TRBV12-3 or TRBV12-4 and TRBJ1-5; the D is unclear. V was clipped by 6 bases and J by 0 bases, with 3 bases between them. The CDR3 length is 12 residues. The CDR3 region has the DNA TGTGCCAGCAGCTATAGCAATCAGCCCCAGCATTTT. This gives the protein CASSYSNQPQHF.

The CDR3 here is CASSRTRGPRVYEQYV. The CDR3, as DNA: TGTGCCAGCAGCCGTACGAGGGGGCCCCGAGTCTACGAGCAGTACGTC. The gene calls are TRBV7-8 and TRBJ2-7, with 7 bases that match TRBD1. The germline CDR1 and CDR2 sequences are SGHVS and FQNEAQ. This CDR3 contains 16 residues. Unmatched junction bases numbered 13, after V lost 5 bases and J lost 3 bases.

This rearrangement joins TRBV7-2 to TRBJ1-1; D is possibly TRBD1 (5 bases). The CDR3 is made up of 13 amino acids. The ends were cut back, 1 base at V and 4 bases at J, with 7 bases in the middle. Germline V gene data show CDR1 as SGHTA and CDR2 as FQGNSA. CDR3 region: CASSLGRVTEAFF. DNA for the CDR3: TGTGCCAGCAGCTTAGGCAGGGTCACTGAAGCTTTCTTT.

The table lists this clone with a count of one. The genes are TRBV7-8 and TRBJ1-1; D is unclear. The CDR3 has 13 amino acids. Per germline, CDR1 SGHVS and CDR2 FQNEAQ. V lost 4 bases and J lost 2, with 8 bases in between. CDR3 sequence (DNA): TGTGCCAGCAGCTCTAACTTTAACACTGAAGCTTTCTTT. It codes for CASSSNFNTEAFF.

V gene TRBV2 combines with J gene TRBJ2-5; 10 positions match TRBD2. Germline V gene data show CDR1 as SNHLY and CDR2 as FYNNEI. The trim removed 6 bases at V and 5 bases at J, leaving 9 bases unmatched. The length of the CDR3 is 15 residues. The CDR3 loop is CASRKEGLAWETQYF. CDR3 DNA sequence: TGTGCCAGCAGGAAGGAGGGACTAGCGTGGGAGACCCAGTACTTC.

This sequence joins TRBV2 and TRBJ2-6; tentative D call: TRBD2 (5 bases). Between the trimmed V and J ends, which lost 0 bases and 1 base, there was a span of 10 bases. The germline V gene encodes CDR1 SNHLY and CDR2 FYNNEI. The CDR3 length is 17 residues. As DNA, the CDR3 is TGTGCCAGCAGTGAAGCGGAACTAGGGTCTGGGGCCAACGTCCTGACTTTC. Encoded protein: CASSEAELGSGANVLTF. The whole variable domain, filled in from reference TRBV2 and TRBJ2-6, reads EPEVTQTPSHQVTQMGQEVILRCVPISNHLYFYWYRQILGQKVEFLVSFYNNEISEKSEIFDDQFSVERPDGSNFTLKIRSTKLEDSAMYFCASSEAELGSGANVLTFGAGSRLTVL.

This clone was seen only a few times. The chain is built from TRBV27 and TRBJ1-5, with a tentative D call TRBD1 (6 bases). This CDR3 is 15 amino acids long. V lost 3 bases and J 3 bases, leaving 12 bases between the germline ends. Per the germline V gene, CDR1 is MNHEY and CDR2 is SMNVEV (reference sequence). CDR3 in DNA: TGTGCCAGCAGTTTCCGGACAGACTTCAATCAGCCCCAGCATTTT. Translation: CASSFRTDFNQPQHF.

The J gene is TRBJ1-4, the V gene TRBV19; 9 bases fit TRBD1. With V trimmed by 8 bases and J by 4 bases, 2 bases remained unmatched. Germline V gene data show CDR1 as LNHDA and CDR2 as SQIVND (reference sequence). This CDR3 is 13 amino acids long. The CDR3 DNA sequence: TGTGCCAGTCGGGACAGGGTTAATGAAAAACTGTTTTTT. Its translation: CASRDRVNEKLFF.

The chain recombines TRBV7-6 with TRBJ1-4, with D unclear. Germline CDR1 is SGHVS and CDR2 is FNYEAQ. Deletions cut 5 bases from V and 8 bases from J, with 9 bases between. The CDR3 loop spans 12 amino acids. This CDR3 is CASSIVQEKLFF. CDR3 sequence (DNA): TGTGCCAGCAGCATAGTCCAGGAAAAACTGTTTTTT.

This clone has a single count. The chain joins TRBV4-1 to TRBJ1-6; D unclear. The CDR3 extends over 17 amino acids. The ends were cut back, 3 bases at V and 0 bases at J, with 12 bases in the middle. Germline V lookup: CDR1 MGHRA, CDR2 YSYEKL. CDR3: CASSHSSGSSYNSPLHF. Written as DNA, the CDR3 is TGCGCCAGCAGCCATTCGTCCGGGAGCTCCTATAATTCACCCCTCCACTTT.

The chain carries TRBV13 and TRBJ1-5; possibly TRBD1 for D (5 bases). CDR3 length equals 16 residues. Germline CDR1 PRHDT, CDR2 FYEKMQ (reference sequence). Deletions cut 0 bases from V and 4 bases from J, with 13 bases between. The CDR3 DNA reads as TGTGCCAGCAGCTTAGGCCGGGGACGGGGGAATCAGCCCCAGCATTTT. This encodes CASSLGRGRGNQPQHF.

This chain uses TRBV11-2 with TRBJ2-7, with 7 bases lining up with TRBD1. CDR3 length: 15 residues. Per germline, CDR1 SGHAT and CDR2 FQNNGV. The V segment lost 1 base and the J segment 1 base; nucleotides outside the gene matches: 4. CDR3: CASSLVTGASYEQYF. The CDR3 DNA follows: TGTGCCAGCAGCTTAGTCACAGGGGCTTCCTACGAGCAGTACTTC.

The rearrangement joins TRBV5-1 to TRBJ1-4; tentatively, D is TRBD1 (6 bases). Germline V gives CDR1 SGHRS, CDR2 YFSETQ. This CDR3 spans 13 amino acids. The germline V and J ends were trimmed by 2 bases and 7 bases, with 9 bases remaining between them. CDR3 in DNA: TGCGCCAGCAGCTTCGGGGGGGCTGAAAAACTGTTTTTT. Amino acids: CASSFGGAEKLFF.

The chain recombines TRBV4-2 with TRBJ1-2; D is undetermined. The germline V gene has CDR1 LGHNA and CDR2 YNFKEQ. V lost 1 base to trimming and J lost 5 bases, with 11 bases between them. The length of the CDR3 is 14 residues. The chain's CDR3 is CASSQGGNTYGYTF. CDR3 bases: TGTGCCAGCAGCCAAGGAGGCAATACGTATGGCTACACCTTC.

This rearrangement joins TRBV21-1 to TRBJ1-4; the tabulated D call, TRBD1, remains unverified against the DNA. TRBV21-1 is given as a pseudogene. This CDR3 spans 16 amino acids. The CDR3 sequence is CASSNRAGQLNEKLFF. The CDR3, as DNA: TGTGCCAGCAGCAACCGAGCTGGACAGTTAAATGAAAAACTGTTTTTT.

The chain employs TRBV7-9 and TRBJ2-4, with D possibly matching TRBD1 (6 bases). The CDR3 sequence is 14 residues long. Germline V gives CDR1 SEHNR, CDR2 FQNEAQ (reference sequence). Trimming left V 2 bases short and J 3 bases short, with 8 bases between. The CDR3 loop reads CASSLNRDKNIQYF. The CDR3 DNA reads as TGTGCCAGCAGCTTAAACAGGGACAAAAACATTCAGTACTTC.